One and the same sample provided the 4 T cell receptor beta chains below, sequenced in a study of CD8+ T cells in alopecia areata. Sequencing templates came from extracted RNA that was reverse transcribed into cDNA. Clones were read by immunoSEQ multiplex PCR, and TCRdb kept only the in-frame ones, dropping some. The sample lists about 150,000 clones, over 70% seen once, with more than 12% in the top ten. The specimen was CD8+ T cells sorted from blood, collected at week 0. Receptors were obtained from a human donor with alopecia areata.

In its sample, this clone was seen once. This sequence joins TRBV19 and TRBJ2-7; D gene ambiguous. V lost 2 bases, J lost 0 bases, and 11 bases lay in between. Germline CDR1 and CDR2: LNHDA and SQIVND (reference sequence). The CDR3 has 15 amino acids. CDR3 in DNA: TGTGCCAGTAGTATAACCTCGGCCCCCTCCTACGAGCAGTACTTC. Translation gives CASSITSAPSYEQYF.

On this clone: Distinct nucleotide sequences in the sample also encode this CDR3. The V call is TRBV4-1, the J call TRBJ2-7, with 8 bases identical to TRBD1. CDR3 length equals 14 residues. Germline CDR1 MGHRA, CDR2 YSYEKL. V shed 1 base, J shed 4 bases, and the junction held 3 bases outside the gene matches. CDR3 amino acids: CASSQGQGTYEQYF. Here the CDR3 DNA reads TGCGCCAGCAGCCAAGGACAGGGGACTTACGAGCAGTACTTC.

The chain is built from TRBV10-3 and TRBJ2-3; weak D call: TRBD1 (6 bases). The CDR3 length is 15 residues. Germline V lookup: CDR1 ENHRY, CDR2 SYGVKD. Trimming cost V 3 bases and J 0 bases, with 10 bases left between them. CDR3 DNA: TGTGCCATCAGTGACGCAGGGACAAGCACAGATACGCAGTATTTT. It translates to CAISDAGTSTDTQYF.

This clone showed up just once. The CDR3 is CASSMQGQGSNTEAFF. The CDR3 DNA reads as TGTGCCAGTAGTATGCAGGGGCAAGGATCGAACACTGAAGCTTTCTTT. The chain combines TRBV19 with TRBJ1-1; D is perhaps TRBD1 (6 bases). The germline V and J ends were trimmed by 3 bases and 1 base, with 15 bases remaining between them. Germline CDR1 LNHDA, CDR2 SQIVND (reference sequence). There are 16 residues in the CDR3.